This note documents a single T cell receptor beta chain sequence. Its antigen target is currently unknown. No much larger clone is present one base from it, and per-base qualities are unavailable. Inclusive of the bounding cysteine and phenylalanine, the CDR3 is 12 residues long. This entry keeps only the CDR3 DNA: 36 bases, framed from base 1. In the germline V gene (reference sequence), CDR1 corresponds to SGHKS and CDR2 to YYEKEE. V and J lose 4 bases and 4 bases, and a span of 9 bases separates them. This specimen belongs to a study of cytomegalovirus exposure and HLA in healthy donors (dated by TCRdb to the late 2010s). Notes on the research overall: An earlier analysis of some 500 of the donors reported 250 to 300 Gb of sequence data and some 120 million unique TCR beta sequences from about 179 million T cells. Rather than drawing on any new phenotypic data, the later analysis identified candidate immune exposures from TCR beta sequences and the way those sequences occurred across donors. To decide whether each TCR beta V gene segment behaved as functional or pseudogenic, an earlier analysis of approximately 600 of the donors relied on high-throughput TCR beta sequencing. Donor age, sex, ethnicity and CMV serostatus were compiled together with the repertoire data. In a later genetic analysis, genome-wide SNP genotypes for about 55% of the 666 donors were used, and that subset was treated as a discovery cohort. Across around 400 genotyped donors of the cohort, an average of about 250,000 unique TCR beta nucleotide sequences per donor were sequenced, and roughly 17% of those sequences were non-productive. A few DR-DQ haplotypes were treated as single units for association and clustering because of strong linkage in the cohort. Roughly 300 gigabases of sequencing data and 70 million to 85 million unique TCR sequences were included in an early release covering around 650 HLA-typed donors. The number of donors typed differed by locus, with about 629-630 for A, B, C, DRB1 and DQB1, roughly 550 for DQA1, 600 to 610 for DPA1, and under 490 for DPB1. Class I and class II HLA loci were covered by the typing at four-digit resolution. To predict cytomegalovirus infection status, the study combined high-throughput TCR immunosequencing, statistical association of individual TCRs with disease status, and machine learning. Of the approximately 400 genotyped donors, 70% to 90% were placed in the genetic ancestry cluster associated with self-reported Caucasian donors. Besides the first cohort of about 730 subjects, a separate validation cohort made up of over a hundred different subjects was used. To study patterns of TCR occurrence, a later analysis re-analyzed previously published TCR beta repertoires from hundreds of donors and added high-resolution HLA genotyping. Every repertoire in the discovery cohort had been generated on one and the same sequencing platform. The study profiled the T cell repertoires of 550 to 700 subjects by immunosequencing and related them to cytomegalovirus serostatus. The aim of the study was to test whether cataloging public T cell receptors could identify signatures of past pathogen exposure.

The library was built by means of the immunoSEQ multiplex PCR assay. For the multiplex PCR, a mixture combining 60 forward primers for TCR Vbeta segments and 13 reverse primers for TCR Jbeta segments was used. A multiplex PCR assay on genomic DNA amplified the CDR3 region of rearranged TCR beta genes. The amplified TCR beta libraries were sequenced on the Illumina HiSeq System as 87-base-pair reads. Per the source publication's procedure: In a later analysis, tens of millions of unique TCR beta chains were counted across the roughly 670 repertoires, and roughly 11 million of these chains were shared by at least two donors. Raw reads were error-corrected and collapsed into unique sequences with a nearest-neighbor algorithm that merged closely related sequences to remove PCR and sequencing errors. Alignment of CDR3 sequences to IMGT reference sequences was used to assign V, D and J gene segments. Each retained sequence needed at least a six-nucleotide match to both a V gene segment and a J gene segment. Rearrangements were classified as productive when the CDR3 lacked stop codons and remained in frame with V and J, and all other rearrangements were classified as non-productive. CDR3 was defined according to IMGT convention as the region running from the second conserved V-encoded cysteine to the conserved J-encoded phenylalanine. The earlier analysis of 550 to 650 of the donors excluded any sequence lacking an unambiguous match to a single V gene segment. In an earlier analysis of about 590 of the donors, a V segment was called functional when productive rearrangements were above 56.7%, and segregating when the standard deviation between donors exceeded 5%. A statistical classification framework was developed to diagnose cytomegalovirus status using the catalog of TCR beta chain sequences. V and J gene assignment, in a later analysis, came from comparing TCR nucleotide sequences with IMGT/GENE-DB human TR gene sequences. Using the TCRdist pipeline, a later analysis assigned CDR3 sequences along with most-parsimonious VDJ recombination scenarios. In a later analysis, each TCR beta chain was defined by its CDR3 amino acid sequence together with its V-gene family, and reads lacking a unique V-gene family were excluded. A later analysis removed 500 to 650 highly shared, low-generation-probability nucleotide sequences to deal with suspected cross-contamination and a sequencing artifact. In a later analysis, a clonal expansion index for each public chain was calculated from normalized within-repertoire ranks of inferred template counts. In a later analysis, generation probabilities were computed with a VDJ recombination model fitted to out-of-frame rearrangements, and the resulting probabilities were checked against IGoR. A later analysis scored TCR-TCR, TCR-HLA and TCR-CMV co-occurrence with hypergeometric tests, applying a repertoire-size bias correction to TCR pairs. A later analysis estimated false discovery rates by permuting HLA or CMV assignments 20 times. In a later analysis, co-occurring TCRs were grouped with DBSCAN, and TCRdist sequence similarity was added when clustering was performed within HLA-allele-positive subsets. For co-occurrence clustering, repertoires with fewer than 30,000 or more than 120,000 public chains were excluded, along with four or five repertoires with anomalous nucleotide sharing. TCRdb obtained this table from immuneACCESS and retained in-frame rearrangements with V and J assigned. These tables miss some clones; where compared with another copy, unresolved V genes account for less than half of the shortfall, and the remainder is unexplained. V and J calls and clone size are as listed in that table; D and trimming were resolved from the DNA. This sample has approximately 120,000 clones in its table, and approximately 80% of those were observed once. Around 3.5% of the sample rests with the top ten.

The cohort was made up of roughly 670 healthy bone marrow donors. At the time of sampling, all cohort members were nominally healthy, though unrecorded immune exposures were likely present. The donor tested CMV seronegative and was one of the 352 seronegative cohort members. Every donor gave a peripheral blood sample, and the peripheral blood mononuclear cells from that sample were used for TCR beta sequencing. The Qiagen DNeasy Blood Extraction Kit was used to extract genomic DNA from the blood cell samples. The paper's findings and limits, for the study overall: A group of highly shared sequence variants was considered likely to be a technical artifact of the sequencing pipeline. According to a later analysis, parvovirus B19, influenza, CMV and Epstein-Barr virus appeared linked to several top co-occurrence clusters. In vitro tests confirmed that three of the cytomegalovirus-associated TCR beta chains recognize cytomegalovirus antigens. Immune exposure information for the cohort was limited to CMV serostatus. Sequencing depth was assumed to be roughly uniform across donors in the presence/absence analyses, though that assumption may not hold. In a later genetic analysis, fewer N-insertions in productive TCRs were reported among donors in an Asian-associated ancestry cluster than the roughly 710-donor mean. According to a later analysis, most CMV-associated TCR beta chains appeared to be HLA-restricted, and the HLA associations seemed to be driven largely by CMV exposure. A further reported finding was that TCR beta sequences accurately predicted the HLA-A and HLA-B alleles for most subjects in the first cohort. A later genetic analysis associated a missense DCLRE1C variant with V-gene and J-gene trimming of TCR beta chains, and an independent cohort replicated the association. In a later analysis, HLA-associated TCR beta chains showed more clonal expansion and lower generation probabilities than non-associated chains that were equally common. According to a later analysis, TCR association rates differed among HLA loci, with DRB1 alleles showing the most associated TCRs and HLA-C alleles showing the fewest. In the study, 164 TCR beta chains were listed as associated with cytomegalovirus. Broadly in line with IMGT annotations, most TCR beta V segments showed up in productive rearrangements about 90% or about 30% of the time in an earlier analysis of roughly 590 of the donors. Some IMGT-functional V segments, including TRBV6-2 and TRBV6-3, could not be distinguished by the 87-base-pair reads and were therefore excluded. Linkage disequilibrium might explain the correlated functional status among segregating V segments, but an unknown experimental factor could not be excluded. The authors suggested that the approach could potentially be generalized to other disease states and immunological phenotypes. While some public TCRs were present in many individuals, most TCR sequences turned up only very rarely across donors. Because HLA typing was unavailable for some donors at each locus, only the typed subset was used in association tests. Strong co-occurrence of HLA alleles, especially DR and DQ, made assigning TCR associations to individual alleles difficult. At a false discovery rate of 0.05, a later analysis linked 15,000 to 20,000 TCR beta sequences to specific HLA alleles. The classifier was reported to diagnose cytomegalovirus status with high specificity and sensitivity in both the original and validation cohorts. This cohort had only TCR beta chains sequenced, and the lack of alpha or paired-chain data limited which features could be detected. Because counts were too low, under 20 rarely observed V segments, including chromosome 9 orphons, were left out of the earlier analysis of a few hundred of the donors.

This receptor was taken from a man aged 25-40 years in good health and CMV-seronegative. The chain was built from TRBV5-5 and TRBJ2-7; the D gene is unclear. Material for sequencing was PBMCs. Here is the DNA: TGTGCCAGCAGCCCGCACAATTACGAGCAGTACTTC. Its product reads: CASSPHNYEQYF.